A selection of T cell receptor beta chains follows, all from one sample in a study of beta chain features in type 1 diabetes. Only in-frame clones appear in the TCRdb table, and some are missing; sequencing was by immunoSEQ multiplex PCR. This sample has approximately 330,000 clones, with 9.5% to 11% found just once. The sequenced material came from naive CD4+ T cells from blood. The receptors were sampled from a woman in her twenties or thirties in good health. Both conserved end residues are part of each CDR3. The order of the fields is J gene, D gene, V gene, clone size, CDR3 DNA, CDR3 protein. The D gene is left open where the match is weak. Size values are once, few and many counts, or a class for expanded clones, and some rows have none.

TRBJ2-2	TRBD1	TRBV6-4	few	TGTGCCAGCAGTCGGGACAGGAACACCGGGGAGCTGTTTTTT	CASSRDRNTGELFF
TRBJ1-4	NA	TRBV2	few	TGTGCCAGCAGTGAAACGGGGTTAGCTAATGAAAAACTGTTTTTT	CASSETGLANEKLFF
TRBJ2-7	TRBD1	TRBV7-2	NA	TGTGCCAGCAGCTTAGGGACAGGATCGGGCGAGCAGTACTTC	CASSLGTGSGEQYF
TRBJ2-4	NA	TRBV9	NA	TGTGCCAGCAGCGTAGGACTAGCCAAAAACATTCAGTACTTC	CASSVGLAKNIQYF
TRBJ2-4	NA	TRBV7-2	NA	TGTGCCAGCAGCTTAGAAATGTATCCCCAAAACATTCAGTACTTC	CASSLEMYPQNIQYF
TRBJ2-2	NA	TRBV4-2	NA	TGTGCCAGCAGCCAAGGGGTTTCGGGGGTGCGGACCGGGGAGCTGTTTTTT	CASSQGVSGVRTGELFF
TRBJ2-5	NA	TRBV5-1	NA	TGCGCCAGCAGCTTGGTTCAGGGAAGGGATCTGGAGACCCAGTACTTC	CASSLVQGRDLETQYF
TRBJ2-2	TRBD2	TRBV7-3	few	TGTGCCAGCAGCTTATCTAGCGGGGCGAACACCGGGGAGCTGTTTTTT	CASSLSSGANTGELFF
TRBJ2-5	TRBD1	TRBV6-5	NA	TGTGCCAGCAGTTATGGACAGGGATATGAAGAGACCCAGTACTTC	CASSYGQGYEETQYF
TRBJ1-1	NA	TRBV25-1	few	TGTGCCAGCAGTGATTCTGGCAGGGCCGATGGTGAAGCTTTCTTT	CASSDSGRADGEAFF
TRBJ2-3	TRBD2	TRBV29-1	few	TGCAGCGGCGGCCGACTAGCAGAAACCACAGATACGCAGTATTTT	CSGGRLAETTDTQYF
TRBJ2-1	TRBD2	TRBV18	NA	TGTGCCAGCTCACCAGGTCCTAGCGGGACCTACAATGAGCAGTTCTTC	CASSPGPSGTYNEQFF
TRBJ2-1	NA	TRBV19	few	TGTGCCAGTAGTATCCGTCAGATATACAATGAGCAGTTCTTC	CASSIRQIYNEQFF
TRBJ1-5	NA	TRBV6-1	NA	TGTGCCAGCAGTGACCGGGACATCCGAAAGCCCCAGCATTTT	CASSDRDIRKPQHF
TRBJ2-5	TRBD2	TRBV29-1	NA	TGCAGCGTTGGGGCGGGAGGCGGAGAGGTCCAAGAGACCCAGTACTTC	CSVGAGGGEVQETQYF
TRBJ2-7	NA	TRBV4-3	NA	TGCGCCAGCAGCCAAGGAGGCCTGCCCTCCTACGAGCAGTACTTC	CASSQGGLPSYEQYF
TRBJ2-2	TRBD2	TRBV5-1	few	TGCGCCAGCAGGACTAGCGTAAACACCGGGGAGCTGTTTTTT	CASRTSVNTGELFF
TRBJ2-7	NA	TRBV2	NA	TGTGCCAGCGCGGGGACAGAGTCCTACGAGCAGTACTTC	CASAGTESYEQYF
TRBJ1-4	NA	TRBV18	few	TGTGCCAGCTGGGCAGGGCAGAATGAAAAACTGTTTTTT	CASWAGQNEKLFF
TRBJ2-3	TRBD1	TRBV11-1	NA	TGTGCCAGCAGTCTGACAGGGGGAGCATGGAATACGCAGTATTTT	CASSLTGGAWNTQYF
TRBJ2-7	NA	TRBV7-9	few	TGTGCCAGCAGCTTAGCTATCTACGAGCAGTACTTC	CASSLAIYEQYF
TRBJ2-5	NA	TRBV6-5	few	TGTGCCAGCAGCTTCGGTGAGACCCAGTACTTC	CASSFGETQYF
TRBJ2-7	TRBD1	TRBV30	NA	TGTGCCTGGAGGCTAGGGACAGGGGCGTACGAGCAGTACTTC	CAWRLGTGAYEQYF
TRBJ2-7	TRBD2	TRBV15	few	TGTGCCACCGGGGGGACTATGACCTACGAGCAGTACTTC	CATGGTMTYEQYF
TRBJ1-2	NA	TRBV9	NA	TGTGCCGAGGGGGGCAGGGAGGGGTACTATGGCTACACCTTC	CAEGGREGYYGYTF
TRBJ1-5	NA	TRBV9	NA	TGTGCCAGCAGCGTAGCGGGCACGGCGGGCCAGCCCCAGCATTTT	CASSVAGTAGQPQHF
TRBJ2-7	TRBD1	TRBV4-3	NA	TGCGCCAGCAGCCAGACAGGGGGTCCCTACGAGCAGTACTTC	CASSQTGGPYEQYF
TRBJ2-1	NA	TRBV5-1	NA	TGCGCCAGCAGCTCCCAGACTAGTTCGTCCTACAATGAGCAGTTCTTC	CASSSQTSSSYNEQFF
TRBJ2-1	NA	TRBV6-5	NA	TGTGCCAGCAGTTCCGACAGATCACCACCCTACAATGAGCAGTTCTTC	CASSSDRSPPYNEQFF